These T cell receptor beta chains were read from a single sample in a study of T cell responses to AZD1222 COVID-19 vaccine. The assay was immunoSEQ multiplex PCR, and TCRdb's table has in-frame clones only and misses some. Here the sample spans around 170,000 clones, about nine tenths being singletons. The material sequenced was peripheral blood, taken on day 0 of AZD1222 vaccination. These receptors were taken from an adult in good health. CDR3s include the opening cysteine and the closing phenylalanine or tryptophan. A D gene is named only where the DNA matches it firmly. The size field is filled for only some rows; it gives once, few, many or a size class.

J gene	clone size	D gene	V gene	CDR3 DNA	CDR3 protein
TRBJ2-7	once	NA	TRBV15	TGTGCCACCAGCAGAGATGGATACGAGCAGTACTTC	CATSRDGYEQYF
TRBJ1-2	NA	TRBD1	TRBV7-2	TGTGCCAGCAGCTTCACGCCAAAACAGGGGGCACGTGGCTACACCTTC	CASSFTPKQGARGYTF
TRBJ1-1	NA	NA	TRBV20-1	TGCAGTGCTAAAAGGGTGCCTGAAGCTTTCTTT	CSAKRVPEAFF
TRBJ1-1	NA	NA	TRBV9	TGTGCCAGCAGCGATGCCCGGGGGACTGAAGCTTTCTTT	CASSDARGTEAFF
TRBJ2-2	NA	NA	TRBV11-1	TGTGCCAGCAGCTCCTCCGGGTCCCTGGAGCTGTTTTTT	CASSSSGSLELFF
TRBJ2-2	few	TRBD2	TRBV5-4	TGTGCCAGCAGCCCGGGGGGCGGGGAGCTGTTTTTT	CASSPGGGELFF
TRBJ2-5	NA	NA	TRBV4-1	TGCGCCAGCAGCCAAGGGGGGGCGGTCGCTGTGGTGAAGACCCAGTACTTC	CASSQGGAVAVVKTQYF
TRBJ1-2	NA	NA	TRBV19	TGTGCCAGTAAGGGGGTGCTGAAAGCTAACTATGGCTACACCTTC	CASKGVLKANYGYTF
TRBJ2-3	NA	NA	TRBV2	TGTGCCAGCAGTGCCGGGAACATAGGGGCAGATACGCAGTATTTT	CASSAGNIGADTQYF
TRBJ2-2	NA	NA	TRBV11-2	TGTGCCAGCAGCTTAACCGCAGGTTCGAACACCGGGGAGCTGTTTTTT	CASSLTAGSNTGELFF
TRBJ2-1	NA	NA	TRBV28	TGTGCCAGCAGACCCCAGGGGTCAGGTAATGAGCAGTTCTTC	CASRPQGSGNEQFF
TRBJ1-2	NA	NA	TRBV12-3/TRBV12-4	TGTGCCAGCAGTTTCCCCCGGTGGAGTGGCTACACCTTC	CASSFPRWSGYTF
TRBJ2-2	NA	NA	TRBV29-1	TGCAGCGGGAGGGAAGGGGCGGGCACCGGGGAGCTGTTTTTT	CSGREGAGTGELFF
TRBJ1-5	NA	TRBD1	TRBV6-1	TGTGCCAGCAGTGATGGGACAGCCAACAATCAGCCCCAGCATTTT	CASSDGTANNQPQHF
TRBJ1-1	NA	NA	TRBV6-5	TGTGCCAGCAGTCAGACCCAGGGGTCTGAAGCTTTCTTT	CASSQTQGSEAFF
TRBJ2-7	NA	TRBD2	TRBV4-2	TGTGCCAGCAGTCTAGTTACCGGGACTAGCGGGGGCCGGGCAGGCTACGAGCAGTACTTC	CASSLVTGTSGGRAGYEQYF
TRBJ1-6	NA	TRBD1	TRBV3-1/TRBV3-2	TGTGCCAGCAGCCAAGAGGACAGGGAAAATTCACCCCTCCACTTT	CASSQEDRENSPLHF
TRBJ1-1	NA	TRBD1	TRBV7-9	TGTGCCAGCAGCTTGGGGACAGAAACTGAAGCTTTCTTT	CASSLGTETEAFF
TRBJ1-5	NA	NA	TRBV19	TGTGCCAGTAGTGCCCGCCGGCGGGGGTCCAATCAGCCCCAGCATTTT	CASSARRRGSNQPQHF
TRBJ2-7	NA	NA	TRBV7-3	TGTGCCAGCAGCGTCTCACCGTCCTACGAGCAGTACTTC	CASSVSPSYEQYF
TRBJ1-6	NA	NA	TRBV16	TGTGCCAGCAGCCAATCGACGACGACGGGTTCACCCCTCCACTTT	CASSQSTTTGSPLHF
TRBJ1-5	NA	NA	TRBV28	TGTGCCAGCAGTTTATTGGGCAAGCCCCAGCATTTT	CASSLLGKPQHF
TRBJ1-2	NA	NA	TRBV10-3	TGTGCCACTCATTCGGCCCTGGGGGCGATCTATGGCTACACCTTC	CATHSALGAIYGYTF